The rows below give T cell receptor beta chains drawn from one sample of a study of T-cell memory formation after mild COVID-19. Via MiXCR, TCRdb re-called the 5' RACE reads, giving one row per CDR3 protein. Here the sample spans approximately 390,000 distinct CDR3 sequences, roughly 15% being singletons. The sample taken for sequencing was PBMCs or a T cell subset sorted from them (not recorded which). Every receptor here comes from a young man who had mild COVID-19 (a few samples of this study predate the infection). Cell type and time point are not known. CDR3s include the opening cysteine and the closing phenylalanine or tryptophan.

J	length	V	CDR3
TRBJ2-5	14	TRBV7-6	CASSLLGSRETQYF
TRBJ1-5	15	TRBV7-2	CASSSQGVSNQPQHF
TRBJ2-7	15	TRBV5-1	CASSHGTPLSSEQYF
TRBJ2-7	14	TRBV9	CASSAPDAPYEQYF
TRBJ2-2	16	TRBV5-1	CASSLEGGINTGELFF
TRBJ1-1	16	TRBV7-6	CASSLRAGDLNTEAFF
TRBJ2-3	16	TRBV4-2	CASSQDTSEGTDTQYF
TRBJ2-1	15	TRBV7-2	CASSHPEAGLDEQFF
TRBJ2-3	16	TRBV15	CATSRGPRGGADTQYF
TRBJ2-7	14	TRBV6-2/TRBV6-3	CASIRGGSSYEQYF
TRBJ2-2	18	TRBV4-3	CASSQETTGRINTGELFF
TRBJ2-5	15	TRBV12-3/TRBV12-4	CASSRDSGTGETQYF
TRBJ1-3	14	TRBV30	CAWSTGNPGNTIYF
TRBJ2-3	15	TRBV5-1	CASSLDGRDSDTQYF
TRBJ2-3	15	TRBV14	CASSRRSGEGDTQYF
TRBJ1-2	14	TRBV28	CASSSQRTGGGYTF
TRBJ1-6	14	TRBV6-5	CASSYSEGGSPLHF
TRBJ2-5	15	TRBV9	CASSVAGGLVETQYF
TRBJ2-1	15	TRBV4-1	CASSQEAGLSNEQFF
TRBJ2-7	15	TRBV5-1	CASSLYIPNKDEQYF
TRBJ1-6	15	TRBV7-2	CASSRRDSYNSPLHF
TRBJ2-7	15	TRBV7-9	CASSSGRERNYEQYF
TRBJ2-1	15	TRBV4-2	CASSQEPVQGNEQFF
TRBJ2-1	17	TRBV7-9	CASSLGVSGLPNNEQFF
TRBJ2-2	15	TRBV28	CASSLGRTNTGELFF
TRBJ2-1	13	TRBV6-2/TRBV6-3	CASSYVAGHEQFF
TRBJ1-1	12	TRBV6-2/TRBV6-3	CASSYSRTSAFF
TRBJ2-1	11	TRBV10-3	CAIYGRNEQFF
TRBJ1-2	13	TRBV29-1	CSVERPRNYGYTF
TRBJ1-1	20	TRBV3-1	CASSPIGWDNRMTQNTEAFF
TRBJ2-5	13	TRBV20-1	CSAARGARETQYF
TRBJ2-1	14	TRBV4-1	CASTNRETYNEQFF
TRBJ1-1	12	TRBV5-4	CASSLSGTEAFF
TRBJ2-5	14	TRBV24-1	CATSDLWEGGTQYF
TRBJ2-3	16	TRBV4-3	CASSQDQWRGADTQYF
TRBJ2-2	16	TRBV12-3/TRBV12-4	CASSIGTGGAPGELFF
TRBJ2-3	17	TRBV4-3	CASSLSLAGGGTDTQYF
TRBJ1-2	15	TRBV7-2	CASSLTAGLSSGYTF
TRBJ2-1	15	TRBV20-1	CSASAPSGFYNEQFF
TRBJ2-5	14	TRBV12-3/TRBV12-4	CASSLGGMGETQYF
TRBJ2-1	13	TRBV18	CASSPREFNEQFF
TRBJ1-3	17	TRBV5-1	CASSFASPGAAGNTIYF